The source of this TCR beta chain is a study of blood T cells in healthy people across ages. Using a J-beta primer mix together with a sample-barcoded 5' primer, a second PCR was run for about 6 to 12 cycles. TCRdb processed the 5' RACE reads anew with MiXCR; each CDR3 protein has one entry. The table lists around 1,700,000 distinct CDR3 sequences, roughly 27% of them singletons. This clonotype came up many times. Each sample yielded at least 6 micrograms of PBMC total RNA. This TCR was sampled from a woman aged 30 to 39 in good health. Sequences were obtained from blood.

The CDR3: CASSVTGSYSGANVLTF. The CDR3 region has the DNA TGTGCCAGCAGCGTCACAGGGAGCTACTCTGGGGCCAACGTCCTGACTTTC. The rearrangement joins TRBV9 to TRBJ2-6; D may be TRBD1 (6 bases). Germline-derived CDR1 and CDR2 are SGDLS and YYNGEE. The germline V and J ends were trimmed by 2 bases and 0 bases, with 12 bases remaining between them. The CDR3 consists of 17 residues. Filled out from reference TRBV9 and TRBJ2-6, the complete variable domain reads DSGVTQTPKHLITATGQRVTLRCSPRSGDLSVYWYQQSLDQGLQFLIQYYNGEERAKGNILERFSAQQFPDLHSELNLSSLELGDSALYFCASSVTGSYSGANVLTFGAGSRLTVL.